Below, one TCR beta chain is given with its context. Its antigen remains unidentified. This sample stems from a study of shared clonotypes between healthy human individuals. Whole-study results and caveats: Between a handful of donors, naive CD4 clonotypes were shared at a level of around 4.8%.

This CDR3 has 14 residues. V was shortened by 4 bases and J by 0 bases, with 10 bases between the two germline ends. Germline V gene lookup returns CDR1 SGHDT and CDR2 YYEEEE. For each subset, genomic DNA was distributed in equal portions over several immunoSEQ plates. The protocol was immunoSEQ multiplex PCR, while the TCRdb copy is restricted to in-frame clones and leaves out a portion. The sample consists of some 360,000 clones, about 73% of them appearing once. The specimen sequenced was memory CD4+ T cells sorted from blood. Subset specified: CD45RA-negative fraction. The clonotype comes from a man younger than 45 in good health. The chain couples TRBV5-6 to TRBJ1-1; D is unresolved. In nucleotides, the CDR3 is TGTGCCAGCAGCACCTGGACGGTGAACACTGAAGCTTTCTTT. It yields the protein CASSTWTVNTEAFF. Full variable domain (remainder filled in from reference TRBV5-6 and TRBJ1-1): DAGVTQSPTHLIKTRGQQVTLRCSPKSGHDTVSWYQQALGQGPQFIFQYYEEEERQRGNFPDRFSGHQFPNYSSELNVNALLLGDSALYLCASSTWTVNTEAFFGQGTRLTVV.